Each of the 31 T cell receptor beta chains below was sequenced from the same sample in a study of OX40 agonist ivuxolimab in advanced cancers. TCRdb's table, derived via immunoSEQ multiplex PCR, lists solely in-frame clones and lacks some. Altogether roughly 38,000 clones are present, roughly 69% being singletons, with the ten largest covering about a fifth. The specimen comprised CD4+ or CD8+ T cells sorted from blood, sampled in a trial of the OX40 agonist ivuxolimab. Receptor source: an adult with an advanced solid tumor such as melanoma, head and neck, liver or kidney cancer.

The chain recombines TRBV19 with TRBJ1-4; D ambiguous. CDR3 size: 14 residues. Trimming cost V 10 bases and J 9 bases, with 21 bases left between them. CDR1 and CDR2 (germline): LNHDA, SQIVND (reference sequence). CDR3 residues: CATLGGRPMKKLFF. The CDR3 DNA reads as TGTGCCACCCTCGGTGGGCGCCCAATGAAAAAACTGTTTTTT. Combining the CDR3 with reference TRBV19 and TRBJ1-4 gives the whole variable domain DGGITQSPKYLFRKEGQNVTLSCEQNLNHDAMYWYRQDPGQGLRLIYYSQIVNDFQKGDIAEGYSVSREKKESFPLTVTSAQKNPTAFYLCATLGGRPMKKLFFGSGTQLSVL.

The V call is TRBV4-2, the J call TRBJ2-2, with D possibly TRBD2 on 5 matching bases. CDR1 LGHNA and CDR2 YNFKEQ come from the germline V gene. The CDR3 is made up of 14 amino acids. V dropped 6 bases and J dropped 4 bases, with 12 bases sitting between them. The CDR3 loop reads CASREEGPTGELFF. CDR3 coding DNA: TGTGCCAGCAGGGAGGAAGGCCCCACCGGGGAGCTGTTTTTT.

This chain joins TRBV10-3 and TRBJ1-5, with TRBD1 as a possible D gene (6 bases). Germline-derived CDR1 and CDR2 are ENHRY and SYGVKD. The CDR3 totals 13 residues. V dropped 6 bases and J dropped 5 bases, with 11 bases sitting between them. The CDR3 loop is CAISRGGDQPQHF. CDR3 in DNA: TGTGCCATCAGCAGGGGAGGGGATCAGCCCCAGCATTTT.

The chain joins TRBV6-5 to TRBJ1-1, with a possible D match to TRBD1 (5 bases). Germline CDR1 reads MNHEY; CDR2 reads SVGAGI. Trimming cost V 2 bases and J 7 bases, with 8 bases left between them. The CDR3 spans 12 residues. The CDR3 bases are TGTGCCAGCAGTTACGGGGGTATTGAAGCTTTCTTT. Translating gives CASSYGGIEAFF.

The rearrangement joins TRBV6-1 to TRBJ2-7; D gene unclear. Germline V gene sequence: CDR1 MNHNS, CDR2 SASEGT. Trimming removed 1 base from V and 7 bases from J, with 14 bases in between. The CDR3 loop spans 14 amino acids. CDR3 protein: CASSEEAVHEEQYF. CDR3 DNA: TGTGCCAGCAGTGAAGAGGCAGTGCATGAGGAGCAGTACTTC.

The chain is built from TRBV7-9 and TRBJ1-2, with 9 bases aligning to TRBD1. The CDR3 runs to 16 residues. The V segment lost 2 bases and the J segment 0 bases; nucleotides outside the gene matches: 4. Germline CDR1 is SEHNR and CDR2 is FQNEAQ (reference sequence). The CDR3 here is CASSLWGTGSNYGYTF. The CDR3 DNA is TGTGCCAGCAGCTTATGGGGGACAGGGTCTAACTATGGCTACACCTTC.

This clone was detected only once. The genes are TRBV6-5 and TRBJ1-1; no definite D call. V was clipped by 0 bases and J by 6 bases, with 11 bases between them. CDR1 and CDR2 from the germline V gene are MNHEY and SVGAGI. This CDR3 is 14 amino acids long. DNA of the CDR3: TGTGCCAGCAGTTACTCTCGGGCGGCGGCTGAAGCTTTCTTT. Its translation is CASSYSRAAAEAFF.

V and J are TRBV7-9 and TRBJ2-1, with TRBD2 matching over 12 bases. The CDR3 spans 17 residues. Per germline, CDR1 SEHNR and CDR2 FQNEAQ (reference sequence). Trimming removed 4 bases from V and 3 bases from J; junction bases left unmatched: 7. The CDR3 is CASSSGTSGWSYNEQFF. The CDR3 region has the DNA TGTGCCAGCAGCTCAGGGACTAGCGGGTGGAGCTACAATGAGCAGTTCTTC.

V gene TRBV7-6 combines with J gene TRBJ2-5, with D possibly TRBD1 on 6 matching bases. Trimming removed 3 bases from V and 5 bases from J, with 10 bases in between. Germline CDR1 and CDR2: SGHVS and FNYEAQ. CDR3 length: 13 residues. CDR3 loop: CASSFRTVETQYF. The CDR3 coding sequence is TGTGCCAGCAGCTTTAGGACAGTGGAGACCCAGTACTTC.

About this clone: The same CDR3 arises from other DNA sequences in this sample as well. This rearrangement joins TRBV6-5 to TRBJ2-3; 7 positions match TRBD2. CDR3 length: 16 residues. Germline assignment: CDR1 MNHEY and CDR2 SVGAGI. V shed 2 bases and J 0 bases; nucleotides not matched to a gene: 5. The CDR3 DNA is TGTGCCAGCAGTTACGGGAGCGGGGTCAGCACAGATACGCAGTATTTT. Translating gives CASSYGSGVSTDTQYF.

V gene TRBV2 combines with J gene TRBJ2-1; D is unclear. V was cut by 2 bases and J by 2 bases, with 10 bases left in between. The germline CDR1 and CDR2 sequences are SNHLY and FYNNEI. This CDR3 has 15 residues. In DNA, the CDR3 is TGTGCCAGCAGTGAACTGCCTGCCCCCTACAATGAGCAGTTCTTC. This translates into CASSELPAPYNEQFF.

This clone appeared a few times. The rearrangement links TRBV14 to TRBJ2-4; weak D call: TRBD1 (5 bases). Germline CDR1 SGHDN, CDR2 FVKESK. V shed 2 bases and J shed 3 bases, with 14 bases lying between them. The CDR3 is made up of 16 amino acids. CDR3 nucleotide sequence: TGTGCCAGCAGCCAAAACCAGGGCCTGGGCAAAAACATTCAGTACTTC. This codes for CASSQNQGLGKNIQYF.

This rearrangement joins TRBV7-2 to TRBJ2-2, with D maybe TRBD1 (6 bases). The V gene's germline CDR1 is SGHTA and CDR2 FQGNSA. V was cut by 2 bases and J by 2 bases, with 12 bases left in between. The CDR3 sequence is 16 residues long. The chain's CDR3 is CASSLLYRVNTGELFF. The DNA of the CDR3 is TGTGCCAGCAGCTTATTATACAGGGTCAACACCGGGGAGCTGTTTTTT.

This sequence joins TRBV2 and TRBJ1-2, with D perhaps matching TRBD1 (5 bases). The ends were cut back, 3 bases at V and 4 bases at J, with 15 bases in the middle. CDR3 size: 15 residues. Looked up from germline, CDR1 is SNHLY and CDR2 is FYNNEI. The CDR3 sequence: CASSEEAGPSYGYTF. Here the CDR3 DNA reads TGTGCCAGCAGTGAGGAGGCAGGGCCCTCCTATGGCTACACCTTC.

This clone qualifies as medium-sized. For the CDR3, the DNA is TGTGCCAGTACTCTCATGGACGGATCAAACACTGAAGCTTTCTTT. As protein: CASTLMDGSNTEAFF. The chain links TRBV19 to TRBJ1-1; no firm D call. CDR3 length: 15 amino acids. Trimming stripped 7 bases from V and 2 bases from J, with 17 bases between. In germline, CDR1 is LNHDA, CDR2 SQIVND (reference sequence).

The chain combines TRBV7-2 with TRBJ1-4, with TRBD1 identical over 8 bases. This CDR3 has 13 residues. J was trimmed by 8 bases and V by 4 bases; bases with no gene match: 3. Looked up from germline, CDR1 is SGHTA and CDR2 is FQGNSA. CDR3 region: CASSSGGREKLFF. The CDR3 DNA sequence: TGTGCCAGCAGCTCAGGGGGCCGAGAAAAACTGTTTTTT.

The rearrangement links TRBV6-1 to TRBJ1-1; 7 nucleotides line up with TRBD1. Trimming took 7 bases from V and 6 from J; bases not matched to a gene: 8. The CDR3 length is 13 residues. CDR1 and CDR2 (germline): MNHNS, SASEGT. CDR3 in DNA: TGTGCCAGCAAGGGGAACAGGGGACCTGAAGCTTTCTTT. Encoded protein: CASKGNRGPEAFF.

The chain uses TRBV18 and TRBJ1-1; D may be TRBD1 (6 bases). Germline lookup yields CDR1 KGHSH and CDR2 LQKENI. This CDR3 is 14 amino acids long. Trimming left V 6 bases short and J 5 bases short, with 16 bases between. CDR3 loop: CASSHGKGGTEAFF. Here the CDR3 DNA reads TGTGCCAGCTCCCACGGGAAAGGGGGTACTGAAGCTTTCTTT.

The chain has TRBV7-9 and TRBJ2-7, with D tentatively TRBD1 (6 bases). V was shortened by 2 bases and J by 0 bases, with 17 bases between the two germline ends. Germline V lookup: CDR1 SEHNR, CDR2 FQNEAQ (reference sequence). CDR3 length equals 17 residues. This CDR3 reads CASSLSTGTPFSYEQYV. DNA of the CDR3: TGTGCCAGCAGCTTAAGTACCGGGACACCCTTCTCCTACGAGCAGTACGTC.

The rearrangement uses TRBV6-5 and TRBJ1-2, with 10 bases matching TRBD1. V lost 2 bases and J lost 5; bases outside the gene matches: 5. In germline, CDR1 is MNHEY, CDR2 SVGAGI. This CDR3 region has 15 residues. The chain's CDR3 is CASSYLRDRGYGYTF. CDR3 sequence (DNA): TGTGCCAGCAGTTACCTCAGGGACAGGGGATATGGCTACACCTTC.

This rearrangement joins TRBV4-1 to TRBJ2-1, with D perhaps matching TRBD1 (5 bases). V lost 4 bases, J lost 9 bases, and 13 bases lay in between. The CDR3 extends over 13 amino acids. Germline assignment: CDR1 MGHRA and CDR2 YSYEKL. This CDR3 reads CASSREVDSEQFF. CDR3 DNA sequence: TGCGCCAGCAGCCGAGAGGTAGACAGTGAGCAGTTCTTC.

The V gene is TRBV29-1, the J gene TRBJ2-2; D is unresolved. The CDR3 is made up of 11 amino acids. Trimming shortened V by 2 bases and J by 5 bases, and 3 bases separated the two germline ends. Germline CDR1 is SQVTM and CDR2 is ANQGSEA. CDR3 bases: TGCAGCGTTGAATCGACCGGGGAGCTGTTTTTT. Translation: CSVESTGELFF.

J is TRBJ1-1 and V is TRBV4-1; 7 bases line up with TRBD1. Looked up from germline, CDR1 is MGHRA and CDR2 is YSYEKL. There are 16 residues in the CDR3. V dropped 4 bases and J dropped 1; count of bases not matched to a gene: 9. CDR3 DNA sequence: TGCGCCAGCAGCCGCGCCTCCGGGACAGCGAACACTGAAGCTTTCTTT. The encoded protein is CASSRASGTANTEAFF.

The rearrangement uses TRBV6-5 and TRBJ1-1; D unresolved. V was pared by 2 bases and J by 8 bases, with 12 bases between. The CDR3 is 13 amino acids. Germline V gene data show CDR1 as MNHEY and CDR2 as SVGAGI. CDR3: CASSYGRTNEAFF. The CDR3 nucleotides are TGTGCCAGCAGTTACGGCAGAACTAACGAAGCTTTCTTT.

The chain links TRBV6-5 to TRBJ1-1, with a weak D call TRBD1 (5 bases). Germline V gene lookup returns CDR1 MNHEY and CDR2 SVGAGI. This CDR3 region has 16 residues. V dropped 0 bases and J dropped 4 bases, with 15 bases sitting between them. The CDR3 here is CASSYSIRVLGTEAFF. In DNA form, the CDR3 reads TGTGCCAGCAGTTACTCGATCAGGGTATTAGGCACTGAAGCTTTCTTT.

The V and J genes are TRBV25-1 and TRBJ1-3; a possible D gene is TRBD1 (5 bases). The germline V gene has CDR1 MGHDK and CDR2 SYGVNS. The CDR3 loop spans 14 amino acids. V lost 3 bases, J lost 11 bases, and 17 bases lay in between. This CDR3 is CASSERGRAAAIYF. CDR3 in DNA: TGTGCCAGCAGTGAGAGGGGCCGAGCAGCCGCCATATATTTT.

The genes are TRBV6-1 and TRBJ1-2; D not certain. The CDR3 has 10 amino acids. V was clipped by 10 bases and J by 5 bases, with 8 bases between them. Germline loops: CDR1 MNHNS, CDR2 SASEGT. This chain's CDR3 is CATEGYGYTF. The CDR3 bases are TGTGCCACCGAGGGTTATGGCTACACCTTC.

This clone was counted at least ten times. The chain joins TRBV27 to TRBJ1-2; D unresolved. The CDR3 covers 13 residues. CDR1 and CDR2 (germline): MNHEY, SMNVEV (reference sequence). V dropped 5 bases and J dropped 5 bases, with 12 bases sitting between them. CDR3 in DNA: TGTGCCAGCAGTACCGCAGGTCGGTATGGCTACACCTTC. Its translation: CASSTAGRYGYTF.

This chain links TRBV7-2 with TRBJ2-3; D possibly corresponds to TRBD2 (7 bases). Germline V gene sequence: CDR1 SGHTA, CDR2 FQGNSA. This CDR3 has 16 amino acids. V was clipped by 7 bases and J by 5 bases, with 22 bases between them. The CDR3 coding sequence is TGTGCCAGCACATTTCTGGGGGGGGCCCCCCTAGATACGCAGTATTTT. As protein: CASTFLGGAPLDTQYF.

This clone occurred a few times. This chain joins TRBV18 and TRBJ1-6, with D hard to call. Trimming shortened V by 3 bases and J by 5 bases, and 11 bases separated the two germline ends. Germline CDR1 KGHSH, CDR2 LQKENI. This CDR3 spans 15 amino acids. The chain's CDR3 is CASSPVWVDNSPLHF. The CDR3 DNA reads TGTGCCAGCTCACCTGTCTGGGTTGATAATTCACCCCTCCACTTT.

This clone was seen just once. The rearrangement links TRBV27 to TRBJ1-2, with D unresolved. The V and J ends lost 5 bases and 2 bases respectively, with 9 bases between them. In germline, CDR1 is MNHEY, CDR2 SMNVEV (reference sequence). This CDR3 region has 13 residues. CDR3 in amino acids: CASSPNNNYGYTF. The CDR3, as DNA: TGTGCCAGCAGTCCCAACAACAACTATGGCTACACCTTC.